This T cell receptor beta chain is drawn from a study of cytomegalovirus exposure and HLA in healthy donors. This PCR relied on a set of 60 Vbeta primers and 13 Jbeta primers. The data were produced by immunoSEQ multiplex PCR, yet TCRdb's version contains in-frame clones alone and is incomplete. The table shows around 180,000 clones, with 75% to 90% occurring only once. The CDR3 contains 14 residues. The V end lost 10 bases, the J end lost 6 bases, and 18 bases lay between the germline ends. Germline V CDR1 and CDR2: MNHNS, SASEGT. This rearrangement joins TRBV6-1 to TRBJ2-2; maybe TRBD1 (6 bases). Material: PBMCs. The TCR sequence derives from a boy aged 2-9 years in good health and CMV-seronegative. The CDR3 nucleotides are TGTGCCATCGTTTCTGAACAGGGTCCCGGGGAGCTGTTTTTT. It encodes CAIVSEQGPGELFF.